The 21 T cell receptor beta chains in this list originate from one sample, sequenced in a study of shared clonotypes between healthy human individuals. Only in-frame clones appear in the TCRdb table, and some are missing; sequencing was by immunoSEQ multiplex PCR. The sample has about 480,000 clones; nearly 80% are singletons. Sequenced sample: PBMCs. Source of these receptors: a woman in her thirties or forties in good health. Some clones in this sample may be carry-over from other donors' samples.

This clone was seen only a few times. This chain uses TRBV7-3 with TRBJ1-5; D gene ambiguous. The germline V gene encodes CDR1 SGHTA and CDR2 FQGTGA. This CDR3 spans 14 amino acids. V was clipped by 5 bases and J by 5 bases, with 13 bases between them. The CDR3, as DNA: TGTGCCAGCAGCCGATCGGACGGTTATCAGCCCCAGCATTTT. It encodes CASSRSDGYQPQHF.

The chain carries TRBV4-3 and TRBJ2-3; D might be TRBD1 (6 bases). V lost 1 base to trimming and J lost 2 bases, with 10 bases between them. This CDR3 spans 15 amino acids. CDR1 and CDR2 (germline): LGHNA, YSLEER. The chain's CDR3 is CASSQGQAITDTQYF. In nucleotides, the CDR3 is TGCGCCAGCAGCCAAGGACAGGCGATCACAGATACGCAGTATTTT.

The chain combines TRBV28 with TRBJ1-5, with TRBD1 matching over 10 bases. The V segment lost 2 bases and the J segment 4 bases; nucleotides outside the gene matches: 2. This CDR3 region has 15 residues. Germline values: CDR1 MDHEN, CDR2 SYDVKM. The CDR3 is CASSLRGQGNQPQHF. CDR3 coding DNA: TGTGCCAGCAGTTTAAGGGGACAGGGGAATCAGCCCCAGCATTTT.

The chain carries TRBV5-1 and TRBJ1-1; D call uncertain. Germline-derived CDR1 and CDR2 are SGHRS and YFSETQ. The CDR3 has 15 amino acids. Trimming cost V 4 bases and J 3 bases, with 16 bases left between them. The CDR3 bases are TGCGCCAGCAGCCGCAGAGGGCAGCTGGACACTGAAGCTTTCTTT. Residues: CASSRRGQLDTEAFF.

The gene calls are TRBV4-3 and TRBJ2-7, with 7 bases aligning to TRBD2. The CDR3 spans 14 residues. V was clipped by 4 bases and J by 7 bases; unmatched bases: 10. Looked up from germline, CDR1 is LGHNA and CDR2 is YSLEER. This chain's CDR3 is CASSPREGTGEQYF. The CDR3 DNA reads as TGCGCCAGCAGCCCTAGGGAGGGTACAGGAGAGCAGTACTTC.

This CDR3 reads CASRPGQGANEQYF. CDR3 nucleotide sequence: TGCGCCAGCAGACCGGGACAGGGGGCGAACGAGCAGTACTTC. V and J are TRBV5-1 and TRBJ2-7; 12 nucleotides line up with TRBD1. V lost 5 bases, J lost 5 bases, and 5 bases stayed unmatched. Per the germline V gene, CDR1 is SGHRS and CDR2 is YFSETQ. This CDR3 has 14 residues.

This clone was detected only a few times. The rearrangement uses TRBV9 and TRBJ2-1, with a tentative D call TRBD2 (5 bases). The CDR3 is 16 amino acids. V lost 0 bases and J 6 bases, leaving 16 bases between the germline ends. Germline CDR1 reads SGDLS; CDR2 reads YYNGEE. The CDR3 loop reads CASSVATGLAGNEQFF. Written as DNA, the CDR3 is TGTGCCAGCAGCGTAGCTACTGGGCTAGCAGGCAATGAGCAGTTCTTC.

The sample holds one count of this clone. The DNA for the CDR3 is TGTGCCAGCAGCTACTCAACCACAGATACGCAGTATTTT. Translating it yields CASSYSTTDTQYF. The chain recombines TRBV7-9 with TRBJ2-3; D remains ambiguous. The germline CDR1 and CDR2 sequences are SEHNR and FQNEAQ (reference sequence). Trimming left V 4 bases short and J 2 bases short, with 7 bases between. This CDR3 comprises 13 residues.

The chain uses TRBV6-5 and TRBJ1-5, with D unresolved. Per the germline V gene, CDR1 is MNHEY and CDR2 is SVGAGI. V lost 3 bases to trimming and J lost 6 bases, with 9 bases between them. The CDR3 runs 13 residues. Here the CDR3 DNA reads TGTGCCAGCAGTTATTTACCCGGTCAGCCCCAGCATTTT. Translating gives CASSYLPGQPQHF.

The rearrangement links TRBV6-1 to TRBJ2-7, with D unresolved. This CDR3 spans 14 amino acids. Germline CDR1 is MNHNS and CDR2 is SASEGT. Trimming removed 2 bases at V and 0 bases at J, with 8 bases between. CDR3 sequence (DNA): TGTGCCAGCAGTGAAAGCCCGCACTCCTACGAGCAGTACTTC. Its protein product is CASSESPHSYEQYF.

J is TRBJ2-4 and V is TRBV28; TRBD1 or TRBD2 may be the D gene (5 bases each). The CDR3 contains 16 residues. Trimming pared 5 bases from V and 1 base from J, leaving 15 bases between. Germline V gives CDR1 MDHEN, CDR2 SYDVKM. This chain's CDR3 is CASSGETYRAKNIQYF. As DNA, the CDR3 is TGTGCCAGCAGTGGGGAGACCTACAGGGCCAAAAACATTCAGTACTTC.

This rearrangement joins TRBV4-1 to TRBJ1-3; TRBD1 agrees at 7 bases. The CDR3 runs to 16 residues. V was pared by 4 bases and J by 4 bases, with 10 bases of the junction left unmatched. CDR1 is MGHRA, CDR2 YSYEKL, per germline. CDR3 region: CASSRGTAGSGNTIYF. The CDR3 DNA sequence: TGCGCCAGCAGCCGCGGGACAGCAGGGTCCGGAAACACCATATATTTT.

CDR3 coding DNA: TGTGCCAGCAGCCGAGGGGGGCGGGTCAATCAGCCCCAGCATTTT. Protein: CASSRGGRVNQPQHF. This chain links TRBV28 with TRBJ1-5; a weak D match, TRBD1 (6 bases). Deletions cut 6 bases from V and 3 bases from J, with 15 bases between. CDR1 is MDHEN and CDR2 is SYDVKM in the germline V gene. The CDR3 extends over 15 amino acids.

A remark on this clone: This may be a read error: a much more frequent sequence differs by one nucleotide. Lacking the conserved final phenylalanine or tryptophan, this CDR3 likely reflects a read error. CDR3 protein: CASNWAALNYGYTS. Here the CDR3 DNA reads TGTGCCAGCAACTGGGCGGCACTTAACTATGGCTACACCTCC. The V gene is TRBV28, the J gene TRBJ1-2; D remains ambiguous. Germline values: CDR1 MDHEN, CDR2 SYDVKM. V was clipped by 7 bases and J by 1 base, with 13 bases between them. This CDR3 is built from 14 residues.

The J gene is TRBJ2-5, the V gene TRBV6-6, with D perhaps assigned TRBD1 or TRBD2 (5 bases each). The CDR3 consists of 14 residues. Germline lookup yields CDR1 MNHNY and CDR2 SVGAGI (reference sequence). V was cut by 6 bases and J by 3 bases, with 14 bases left in between. CDR3 in amino acids: CASSNRDLKETQYF. For the CDR3, the DNA is TGTGCCAGCAGCAACCGGGACCTCAAAGAGACCCAGTACTTC.

This chain uses TRBV5-1 with TRBJ2-7; D is perhaps TRBD1 (5 bases). Germline V gene lookup returns CDR1 SGHRS and CDR2 YFSETQ. V was cut by 4 bases and J by 6 bases, with 14 bases left in between. The CDR3 is made up of 13 amino acids. Written as DNA, the CDR3 is TGCGCCAGCAGCCTAGGGGCGTCGTCCGAGCAGTACTTC. Translated: CASSLGASSEQYF.

The genes are TRBV7-9 and TRBJ1-4, with D possibly matching TRBD1 (5 bases). Trimming cost V 2 bases and J 5 bases, with 12 bases left between them. CDR3 length: 15 residues. Germline assignment: CDR1 SEHNR and CDR2 FQNEAQ (reference sequence). The DNA for the CDR3 is TGTGCCAGCAGCTTAACCCGGGGCGGGAATGAAAAACTGTTTTTT. Encoded protein: CASSLTRGGNEKLFF.

The CDR3 sequence is CASSFQGGRVTGELFF. CDR3 DNA: TGTGCCAGCAGTTTCCAGGGGGGTCGAGTCACCGGGGAGCTGTTTTTT. The chain couples TRBV28 to TRBJ2-2; maybe TRBD1 (7 bases). CDR1 and CDR2 (germline): MDHEN, SYDVKM. The CDR3 is 16 residues long. V was clipped by 3 bases and J by 4 bases, with 15 bases between them.

This clone has at least ten counts. The chain employs TRBV6-4 and TRBJ2-1; D call uncertain. The CDR3 has 16 amino acids. V shed 3 bases and J shed 2 bases, with 14 bases lying between them. Germline V CDR1 and CDR2: MRHNA, SNTAGT. The CDR3 DNA reads as TGTGCCAGCAGTGAGGGTCCAAATGAACCCTACAATGAGCAGTTCTTC. Residues: CASSEGPNEPYNEQFF.

This chain links TRBV28 with TRBJ2-5; possibly TRBD2 for D (5 bases). CDR3 length: 14 residues. The germline gives CDR1 MDHEN, CDR2 SYDVKM. V was cut by 7 bases and J by 4 bases, with 16 bases left in between. The CDR3 nucleotides read TGTGCCAGCAAGGAGGTGACCACTGCAGAGACCCAGTACTTC. Its translation: CASKEVTTAETQYF.

J is TRBJ2-3 and V is TRBV9, with unresolved D. The length of the CDR3 is 13 residues. Deletions cut 0 bases from V and 5 bases from J, with 7 bases between. Germline loops: CDR1 SGDLS, CDR2 YYNGEE. The CDR3 reads CASSVAQIDTQYF. The CDR3 DNA sequence: TGTGCCAGCAGCGTAGCCCAAATAGATACGCAGTATTTT.